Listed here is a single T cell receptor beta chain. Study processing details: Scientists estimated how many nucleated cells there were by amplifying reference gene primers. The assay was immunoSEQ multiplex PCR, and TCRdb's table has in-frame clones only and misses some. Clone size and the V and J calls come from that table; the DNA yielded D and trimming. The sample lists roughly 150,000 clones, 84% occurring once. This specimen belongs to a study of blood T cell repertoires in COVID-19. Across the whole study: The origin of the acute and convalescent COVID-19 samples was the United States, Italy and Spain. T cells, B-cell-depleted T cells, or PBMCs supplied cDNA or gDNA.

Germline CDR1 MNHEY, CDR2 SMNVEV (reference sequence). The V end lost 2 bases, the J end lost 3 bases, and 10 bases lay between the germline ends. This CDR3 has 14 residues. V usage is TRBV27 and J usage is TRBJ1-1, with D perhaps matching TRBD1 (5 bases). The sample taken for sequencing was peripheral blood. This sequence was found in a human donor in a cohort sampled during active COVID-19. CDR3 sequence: CASSLIGGYTEAFF. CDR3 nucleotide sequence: TGTGCCAGCAGTTTAATCGGGGGTTACACTGAAGCTTTCTTT.